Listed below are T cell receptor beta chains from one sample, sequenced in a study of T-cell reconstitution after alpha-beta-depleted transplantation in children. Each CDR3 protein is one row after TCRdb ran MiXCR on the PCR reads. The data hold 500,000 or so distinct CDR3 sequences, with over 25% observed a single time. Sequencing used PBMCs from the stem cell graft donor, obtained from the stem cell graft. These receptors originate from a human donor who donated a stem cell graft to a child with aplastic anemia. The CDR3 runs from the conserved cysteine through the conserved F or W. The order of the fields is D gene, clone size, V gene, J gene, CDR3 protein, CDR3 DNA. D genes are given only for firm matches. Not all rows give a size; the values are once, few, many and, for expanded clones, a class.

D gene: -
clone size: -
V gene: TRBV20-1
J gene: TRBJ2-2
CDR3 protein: CSARDSGSGRSLTGELFF
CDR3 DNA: TGCAGTGCTAGAGATTCAGGTTCCGGGCGGAGCCTCACCGGGGAGCTGTTTTTT

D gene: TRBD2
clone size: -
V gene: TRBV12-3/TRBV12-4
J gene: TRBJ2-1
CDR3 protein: CASSLGLAGGPRYNEQFF
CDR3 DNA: TGTGCCAGCAGTTTAGGGCTAGCGGGAGGGCCCAGGTACAATGAGCAGTTCTTC

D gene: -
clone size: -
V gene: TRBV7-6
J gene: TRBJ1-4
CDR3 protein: CASSLTGPTNEKLFF
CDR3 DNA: TGTGCCAGCAGCTTAACGGGGCCAACTAATGAAAAACTGTTTTTT

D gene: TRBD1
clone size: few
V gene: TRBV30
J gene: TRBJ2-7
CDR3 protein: CAWSRDSLWNEQYF
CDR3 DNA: TGTGCCTGGAGCAGGGACAGTCTTTGGAACGAGCAGTACTTC

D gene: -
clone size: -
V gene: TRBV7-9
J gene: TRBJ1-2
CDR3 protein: CASSPGGGRSYGYTF
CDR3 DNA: TGTGCCAGCAGCCCCGGGGGGGGCCGGAGCTATGGCTACACCTTC

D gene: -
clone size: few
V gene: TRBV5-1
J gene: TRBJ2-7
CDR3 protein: CASSVGTPEEQYF
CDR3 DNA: TGCGCCAGCAGCGTGGGGACCCCAGAGGAGCAGTACTTC

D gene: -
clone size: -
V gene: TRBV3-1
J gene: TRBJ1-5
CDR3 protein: CASSQDRTISGNQPQHF
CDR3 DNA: TGTGCCAGCAGCCAAGATCGGACAATTTCTGGCAATCAGCCCCAGCATTTT

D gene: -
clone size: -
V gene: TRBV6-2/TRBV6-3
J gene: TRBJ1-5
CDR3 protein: CASSYGPGTGNQPQHF
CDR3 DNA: TGTGCCAGCAGTTACGGGCCGGGTACGGGCAATCAGCCCCAGCATTTT

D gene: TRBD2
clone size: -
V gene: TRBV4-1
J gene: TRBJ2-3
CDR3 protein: CASSQEGVLDLSGAGTDTQYF
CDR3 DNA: TGCGCCAGCAGCCAAGAAGGGGTTCTTGACCTAAGCGGGGCGGGAACAGATACGCAGTATTTT

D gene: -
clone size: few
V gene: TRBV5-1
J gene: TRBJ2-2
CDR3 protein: CASSLAIGPGELFF
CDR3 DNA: TGCGCCAGCAGCTTGGCTATCGGCCCCGGGGAGCTGTTTTTT

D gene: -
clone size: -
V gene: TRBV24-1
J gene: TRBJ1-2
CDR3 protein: CATSDPTALYGYTF
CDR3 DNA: TGTGCCACCAGTGATCCCACAGCGCTCTATGGCTACACCTTC

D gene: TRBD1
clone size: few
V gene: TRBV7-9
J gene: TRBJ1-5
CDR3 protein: CASSLVGTGNQPQHF
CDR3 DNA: TGTGCCAGCAGCTTAGTCGGGACAGGGAATCAGCCCCAGCATTTT

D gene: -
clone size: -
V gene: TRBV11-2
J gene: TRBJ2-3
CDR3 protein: CASSRLGPDTQYF
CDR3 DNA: TGTGCCAGCAGCCGGCTAGGCCCAGATACGCAGTATTTT

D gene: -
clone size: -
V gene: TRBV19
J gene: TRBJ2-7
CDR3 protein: CASSLQGRGYEQYF
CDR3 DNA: TGTGCCAGTAGTCTACAGGGGAGGGGCTACGAGCAGTACTTC

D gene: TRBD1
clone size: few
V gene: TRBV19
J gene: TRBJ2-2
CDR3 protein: CASSILPRQGNLGELFF
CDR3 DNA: TGTGCCAGTAGTATACTCCCCCGACAGGGTAATCTCGGGGAGCTGTTTTTT

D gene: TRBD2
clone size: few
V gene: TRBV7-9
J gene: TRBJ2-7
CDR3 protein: CASSSGLAGDSSYEQYF
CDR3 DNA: TGTGCCAGCAGCTCCGGACTAGCGGGAGATAGTTCCTACGAGCAGTACTTC

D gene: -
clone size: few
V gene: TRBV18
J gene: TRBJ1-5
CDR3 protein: CASSSPGGASLNQPQHF
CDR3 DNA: TGTGCCAGCTCATCCCCGGGGGGGGCTAGTTTGAATCAGCCCCAGCATTTT

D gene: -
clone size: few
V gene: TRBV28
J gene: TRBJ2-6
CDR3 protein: CASSPFGRTSGANVLTF
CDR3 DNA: TGTGCCAGCAGCCCCTTCGGCAGGACCTCTGGGGCCAACGTCCTGACTTTC

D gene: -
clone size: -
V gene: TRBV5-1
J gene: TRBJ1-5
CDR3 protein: CASSLSLNQPQHF
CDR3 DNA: TGCGCCAGCAGCTTGAGTCTTAATCAGCCCCAGCATTTT

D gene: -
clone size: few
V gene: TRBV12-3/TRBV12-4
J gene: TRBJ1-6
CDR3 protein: CASSGASSYNSPLHF
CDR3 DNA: TGTGCCAGCAGTGGGGCTAGCTCCTATAATTCACCCCTCCACTTT

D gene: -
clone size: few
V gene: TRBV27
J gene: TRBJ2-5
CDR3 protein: CASSPSWSQETQYF
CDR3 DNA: TGTGCCAGCAGCCCCTCGTGGTCTCAAGAGACCCAGTACTTC

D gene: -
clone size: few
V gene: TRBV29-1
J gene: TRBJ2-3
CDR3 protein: CSVDDGGVRYTQYF
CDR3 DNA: TGCAGCGTTGATGACGGCGGCGTGCGGTATACGCAGTATTTT

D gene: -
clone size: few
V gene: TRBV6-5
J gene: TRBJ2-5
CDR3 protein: CASSSRDTQETQYF
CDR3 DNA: TGTGCCAGCAGTTCTCGGGACACCCAAGAGACCCAGTACTTC

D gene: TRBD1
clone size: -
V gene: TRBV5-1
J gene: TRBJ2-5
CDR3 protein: CASSLGGTGVEQETQYF
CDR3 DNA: TGCGCCAGCAGCTTGGGGGGGACAGGGGTTGAACAAGAGACCCAGTACTTC

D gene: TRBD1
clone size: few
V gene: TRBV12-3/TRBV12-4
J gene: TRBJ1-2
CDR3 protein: CASSRTGLNVHGYTF
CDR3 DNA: TGTGCCAGCAGCCGGACAGGGTTAAATGTCCATGGCTACACCTTC

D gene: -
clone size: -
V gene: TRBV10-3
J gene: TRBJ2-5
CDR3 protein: CAISESTPETQYF
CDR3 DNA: TGTGCCATCAGTGAGTCGACACCAGAGACCCAGTACTTC

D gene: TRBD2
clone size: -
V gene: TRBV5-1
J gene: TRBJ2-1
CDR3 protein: CASRLAGGAQYNEQFF
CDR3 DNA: TGCGCCAGCAGGCTAGCGGGAGGGGCTCAGTACAATGAGCAGTTCTTC

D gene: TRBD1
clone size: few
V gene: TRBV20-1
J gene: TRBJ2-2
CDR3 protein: CSAGRQGATGELFF
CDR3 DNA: TGCAGTGCCGGGAGACAGGGGGCGACCGGGGAGCTGTTTTTT

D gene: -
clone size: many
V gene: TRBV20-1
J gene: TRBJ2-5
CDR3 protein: CSARDPFPALTKETQYF
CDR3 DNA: TGCAGTGCTAGAGATCCGTTCCCAGCCCTCACAAAAGAGACCCAGTACTTC

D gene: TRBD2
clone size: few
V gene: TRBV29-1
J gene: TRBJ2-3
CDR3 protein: CSVLSAGAKDTQYF
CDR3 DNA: TGCAGCGTTTTAAGCGCGGGAGCGAAAGATACGCAGTATTTT

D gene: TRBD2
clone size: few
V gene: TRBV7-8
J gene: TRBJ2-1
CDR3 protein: CASSAGVGTSPYNEQFF
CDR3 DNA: TGTGCCAGCAGCGCCGGGGTCGGGACTAGCCCATACAATGAGCAGTTCTTC

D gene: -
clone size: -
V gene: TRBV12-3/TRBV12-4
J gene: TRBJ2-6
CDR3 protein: CASSPSFSGANVLTF
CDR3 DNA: TGTGCCAGCAGCCCCTCGTTTTCTGGGGCCAACGTCCTGACTTTC

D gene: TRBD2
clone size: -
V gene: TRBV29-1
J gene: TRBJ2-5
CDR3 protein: CSVGLAGRETQYF
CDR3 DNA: TGCAGCGTTGGACTAGCGGGAAGGGAGACCCAGTACTTC

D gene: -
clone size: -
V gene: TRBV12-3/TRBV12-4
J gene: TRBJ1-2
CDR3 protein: CASSSAGAANYGYTF
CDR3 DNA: TGTGCCAGCAGTTCCGCCGGGGCGGCGAACTATGGCTACACCTTC

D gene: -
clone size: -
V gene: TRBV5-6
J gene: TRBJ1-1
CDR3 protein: CASSLGQWANTEAFF
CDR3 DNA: TGTGCCAGCAGCTTGGGGCAGTGGGCGAACACTGAAGCTTTCTTT

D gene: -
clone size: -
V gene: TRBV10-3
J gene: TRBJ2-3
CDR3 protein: CAISERNGEGADTQYF
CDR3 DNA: TGTGCCATCAGTGAGCGGAATGGTGAGGGGGCAGATACGCAGTATTTT

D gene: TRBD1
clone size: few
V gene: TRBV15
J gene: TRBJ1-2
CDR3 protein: CATSRGAGGGYTF
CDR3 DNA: TGTGCCACCAGCAGAGGGGCAGGGGGTGGCTACACCTTC

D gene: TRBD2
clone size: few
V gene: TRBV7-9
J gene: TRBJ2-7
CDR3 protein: CASSLTSGSTEQYF
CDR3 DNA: TGTGCCAGCAGCTTAACTAGCGGGAGCACCGAGCAGTACTTC

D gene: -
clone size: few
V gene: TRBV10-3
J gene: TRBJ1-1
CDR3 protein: CAISESRGQNTEAFF
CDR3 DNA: TGTGCCATCAGTGAGTCGAGGGGACAGAACACTGAAGCTTTCTTT

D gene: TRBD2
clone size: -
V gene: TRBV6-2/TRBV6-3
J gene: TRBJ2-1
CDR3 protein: CASSYSLGLVGLNEQFF
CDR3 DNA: TGTGCCAGCAGTTACTCATTGGGACTAGTGGGACTCAATGAGCAGTTCTTC

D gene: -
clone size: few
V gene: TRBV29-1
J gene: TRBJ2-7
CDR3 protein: CSVEDPSYEQYF
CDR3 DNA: TGCAGCGTTGAAGATCCTTCCTACGAGCAGTACTTC

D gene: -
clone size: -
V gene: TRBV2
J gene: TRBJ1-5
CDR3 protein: CASTGTKNQPQHF
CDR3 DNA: TGTGCCAGCACCGGGACAAAAAATCAGCCCCAGCATTTT

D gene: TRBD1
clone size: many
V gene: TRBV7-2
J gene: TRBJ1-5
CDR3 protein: CASSSSGTGLPQHF
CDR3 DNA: TGTGCCAGCAGCTCGTCCGGGACAGGCCTGCCCCAGCATTTT

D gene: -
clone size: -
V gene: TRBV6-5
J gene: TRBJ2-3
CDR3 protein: CASSYQFTDTQYF
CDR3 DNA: TGTGCCAGCAGTTATCAGTTCACAGATACGCAGTATTTT

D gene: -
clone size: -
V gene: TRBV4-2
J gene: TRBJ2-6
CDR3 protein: CASSQGRGVPNSGANVLTF
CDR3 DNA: TGTGCCAGCAGCCAAGGGAGGGGGGTTCCGAACTCTGGGGCCAACGTCCTGACTTTC

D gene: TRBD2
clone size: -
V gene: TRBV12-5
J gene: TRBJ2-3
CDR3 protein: CASGLATSGRTSTDTQYF
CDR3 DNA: TGTGCTAGTGGTTTGGCAACTAGCGGGAGGACTAGCACAGATACGCAGTATTTT

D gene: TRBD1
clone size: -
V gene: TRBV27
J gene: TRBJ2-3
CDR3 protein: CASSQDRGNTDTQYF
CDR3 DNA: TGTGCCAGCAGTCAGGACAGGGGGAACACAGATACGCAGTATTTT

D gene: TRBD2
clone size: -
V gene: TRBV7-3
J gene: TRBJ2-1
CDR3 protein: CASSMTSGNNEQFF
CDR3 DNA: TGTGCCAGCAGCATGACTAGCGGAAACAATGAGCAGTTCTTC

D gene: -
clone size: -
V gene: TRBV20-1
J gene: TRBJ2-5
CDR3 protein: CSANSPGRKETQYF
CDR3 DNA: TGCAGTGCCAACAGCCCCGGGAGAAAAGAGACCCAGTACTTC

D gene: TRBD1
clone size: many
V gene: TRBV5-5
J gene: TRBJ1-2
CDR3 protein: CASSRTGRGYTF
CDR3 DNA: TGTGCCAGCAGCCGGACAGGGCGCGGCTACACCTTC

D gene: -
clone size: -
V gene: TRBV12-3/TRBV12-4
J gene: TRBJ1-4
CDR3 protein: CASSSLGEGSTNEKLFF
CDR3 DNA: TGTGCCAGCAGTTCCCTGGGTGAGGGGTCAACTAATGAAAAACTGTTTTTT

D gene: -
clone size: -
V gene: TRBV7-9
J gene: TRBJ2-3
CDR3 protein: CASSLTLFSTDTQYF
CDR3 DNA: TGTGCCAGCAGCTTAACCCTTTTCAGCACAGATACGCAGTATTTT

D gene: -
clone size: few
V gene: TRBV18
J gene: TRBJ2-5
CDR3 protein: CASSPPVGETQYF
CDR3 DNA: TGTGCCAGCTCACCACCGGTAGGAGAGACCCAGTACTTC

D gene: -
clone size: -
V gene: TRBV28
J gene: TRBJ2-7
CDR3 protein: CASRFQFTVDEQYF
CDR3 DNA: TGTGCCAGCAGGTTTCAGTTTACTGTCGACGAGCAGTACTTC

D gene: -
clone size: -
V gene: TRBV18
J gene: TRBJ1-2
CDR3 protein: CASSPQIPTERNYGYTF
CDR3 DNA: TGTGCCAGCTCACCCCAAATTCCGACAGAGAGAAACTATGGCTACACCTTC

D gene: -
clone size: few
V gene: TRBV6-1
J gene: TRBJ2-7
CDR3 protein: CASREAPFGGYEQYF
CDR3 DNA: TGTGCCAGCAGAGAGGCACCCTTCGGGGGCTACGAGCAGTACTTC

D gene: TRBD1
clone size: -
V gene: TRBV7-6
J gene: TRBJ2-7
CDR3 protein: CASSLSWTGDYEQYF
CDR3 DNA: TGTGCCAGCAGCTTATCCTGGACAGGGGACTACGAGCAGTACTTC

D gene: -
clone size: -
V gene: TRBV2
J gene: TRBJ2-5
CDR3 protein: CASSDLVDLRETQYF
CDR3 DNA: TGTGCCAGCAGTGATCTTGTCGATCTTCGAGAGACCCAGTACTTC